This record concerns one T cell receptor (beta chain) sequence. In its sample, this clonotype was seen many times. Its antigen is not yet known. Base-call qualities are not available, and no considerably larger clone is one nucleotide away. The library was prepared using PCR. TCRdb records Illumina HiSeq 4000 as the sequencer. Bulk TCR libraries were made following a previously described method, with the TCR primers given in Table S5. Purification of total RNA was performed with the Qiagen AllPrep DNA/RNA kit. Before analysis, reads from multiple sequencing runs of the same library were pooled. The study's processing was this. Reads were retained only if their TCR constant sequence matched exactly, and those retained reads were trimmed to 150 nt and grouped according to their 12-nt molecular barcodes. Within each barcode group, reads were sub-clustered at a 15% Levenshtein threshold, and quality-weighted consensus sequences were built per RNA molecule. Non-functional sequences were excluded, and lower-count sequences lying one edit away from another sequence were also excluded. Based on fitting two negative binomial distributions, any barcode sub-cluster with under 20% of the maximum read count was discarded. TCRdb passed the public sequencing reads through fastp at Q25 and MiXCR, retaining productive beta sequences. Under each unique CDR3 protein, matching rows form one entry showing the most common genes and DNA. These V and J calls are TCRdb output, not the study's own analysis. Counted in this sample were just under 650,000 distinct CDR3 sequences; 15% to 20% of them appeared once. Clones ranked in the top ten supply roughly 0.85% of the sample.

These data originate in a study of molecular identifiers for immune sequencing clone quantification (dated by TCRdb to the late 2010s). At the level of the whole study: For a replicate experiment, the RNA from either 20,000 or 100,000 naive CD8 T cells was divided into five aliquots, and four of those aliquots went on to sequencing. The study was a methods study using CD8 T cells to benchmark molecular-identifier clustering-based TCR repertoire sequencing (MIDCIRS) and TCR RNA copy counting. Overall study results and their limits: Highly expanded clone sizes could be underestimated because identical TCR molecules may share a barcode. Even against a background of one million naive CD8 T cells, spiked-in Jurkat TCR RNA amounting to a single cell's worth was reported to be detectable. Roughly 3 recovered TCR RNA copies per cell were obtained by modeling, versus around 10 by digital PCR, implying a capture efficiency of 25% to 30%. When barcode sub-clustering was left out, chimeric consensus sequences inflated TCR diversity, with chimeras reaching as high as 47%. Spiked-in Jurkat TCR RNA (around eleven copies' worth), which is not part of the donor repertoire, was contained in the naive libraries. In CMV-specific effector cells, clones with more than 20 RNA copies accounted for over 99% of molecules, whereas in naive cells such clones accounted for under 1%.

CDR1 and CDR2 were assigned from the germline V gene (reference sequence) as LNHDA and SQIVND. The CDR3 spans 15 residues, from the cysteine through the phenylalanine. The read is trimmed to its CDR3 DNA, 45 bases read in frame from base 1. V was cut back by 5 bases and J by 2 bases, leaving a gap of 16 bases between them. Libraries of naive CD8 T cells were built from approximately 20,000 to 980,000 sorted cells, with 10%, 30% or 50% of the purified RNA used. On a BD FACSAria II, naive CD8 T cells were FACS-sorted as CD8+CD4-CCR7+CD45RA+ and collected into RLT Plus buffer. Roughly 10 TCR copies' worth of Jurkat RNA were spiked into roughly 20,000-1,000,000 naive CD8 T cell samples to test detection sensitivity. Enrichment of CD8 T cells was done with RosetteSep CD8+ T Cell Enrichment Cocktail plus Ficoll-Paque, and ACK red cell lysis came afterward.

Sequencing was performed on naive CD8+ T cells from blood, with Jurkat cell RNA spiked in. Per the publication, the cell subset or site label means: FACS-sorted CD8+CD4-CCR7+CD45RA+ naive T cells. This clonotype was obtained from a human donor in good health. Some libraries in this study had Jurkat cell RNA spiked in. Here the chain combines TRBV19 and TRBJ2-7; TRBD1 could be the D gene, as 5 bases match. The CDR3 has the sequence CASSPSGQSTYEQYF. The DNA sequence follows: TGTGCCAGTAGTCCCTCAGGGCAAAGTACCTACGAGCAGTACTTC. The CDR3, completed at both ends by the reference TRBV19 and TRBJ2-7 genes, gives the full variable domain DGGITQSPKYLFRKEGQNVTLSCEQNLNHDAMYWYRQDPGQGLRLIYYSQIVNDFQKGDIAEGYSVSREKKESFPLTVTSAQKNPTAFYLCASSPSGQSTYEQYFGPGTRLTVT.